These 19 T cell receptor beta chains were all obtained from the same sample, sequenced in a study of cytomegalovirus exposure and HLA in healthy donors. Primers for the PCR totalled 60 Vbeta and 13 Jbeta. The table came from immunoSEQ multiplex PCR; TCRdb's copy has only in-frame clones and leaves some out. The sample lists 100,000 to 120,000 clones, under 85% occurring once. The material sequenced was PBMCs. The receptors come from a young man in good health and CMV-seropositive.

The chain is built from TRBV9 and TRBJ2-7; TRBD1 agrees at 11 bases. CDR3 length: 15 amino acids. V lost 4 bases to trimming and J lost 7 bases; unmatched junction nucleotides: 10. Germline assignment: CDR1 SGDLS and CDR2 YYNGEE. CDR3 in DNA: TGTGCCAGCAGCCTAGGACAGGGGGCTCTGGGGGAGCAGTACTTC. Translating gives CASSLGQGALGEQYF.

The chain employs TRBV30 and TRBJ2-7, with 7 bases matching TRBD1. Germline CDR1 is GTSNPN and CDR2 is SVGIG (reference sequence). This CDR3 has 14 residues. J lost 0 bases, V lost 2 bases, and 4 bases had no gene match. This chain's CDR3 is CAWSQGVGSYEQYF. The CDR3 region has the DNA TGTGCCTGGAGTCAGGGGGTTGGCTCCTACGAGCAGTACTTC.

The CDR3 is CASSAGTRCYEQYF. In nucleotides, the CDR3 is TGTGCCAGCAGCGCCGGGACTAGGTGCTACGAGCAGTACTTC. This sequence joins TRBV21-1 and TRBJ2-7; TRBD2 was called by the table and not checked on the DNA. TRBV21-1 represents a pseudogene. The CDR3 runs to 14 residues.

The rearrangement joins TRBV19 to TRBJ2-6; D gene uncertain. V lost 5 bases and J lost 1, with 12 bases in between. This CDR3 is built from 16 residues. Per germline, CDR1 LNHDA and CDR2 SQIVND (reference sequence). CDR3 amino acids: CASSSVTDSGANVLTF. CDR3 DNA sequence: TGTGCCAGTAGTTCAGTCACAGATTCTGGGGCCAACGTCCTGACTTTC.

This clone has a count of ten or more. The junction departs from the called germline gene at one end, perhaps through a read error. The chain recombines TRBV7-7 with TRBJ2-5; D might be TRBD1 (6 bases). This CDR3 has 15 residues. CDR1 is SSHAT and CDR2 is FNYEAQ in the germline V gene (reference sequence). The CDR3 nucleotides are TGTGCTAGCAGCACCACCAGGGGACGTATGGAGACCCAGTACTTC. Translation: CASSTTRGRMETQYF.

This chain links TRBV18 with TRBJ1-1; TRBD1 is a possible D gene (5 bases). The CDR3 runs 15 residues. Germline assignment: CDR1 KGHSH and CDR2 LQKENI. The germline V and J ends were trimmed by 0 bases and 3 bases, with 11 bases remaining between them. CDR3 coding DNA: TGTGCCAGCTCACCACCGGGGGGTAGGGACACTGAAGCTTTCTTT. It codes for CASSPPGGRDTEAFF.

The table lists this clone with a count of one. An end of the junction does not agree with germline; a read error may underlie this. V gene TRBV7-2 combines with J gene TRBJ2-7; no clear D. The germline V gene has CDR1 SGHTA and CDR2 FQGNSA. There are 13 residues in the CDR3. For the CDR3, the DNA is TGTGCCAGCAGTCCCCCCTCGGGTTACGGGCAGTACTTC. It is translated as CASSPPSGYGQYF. Full variable domain (remainder filled in from reference TRBV7-2 and TRBJ2-7): GAGVSQSPSNKVTEKGKDVELRCDPISGHTALYWYRQSLGQGLEFLIYFQGNSAPDKSGLPSDRFSAERTGGSVSTLTIQRTQQEDSAVYLCASSPPSGYGQYFGPGTRLTVT.

The chain employs TRBV12-5 and TRBJ1-6, with 8 bases that match TRBD1. In germline, CDR1 is LGHNT, CDR2 FRNRAP. J lost 7 bases, V lost 5 bases, and 1 base had no gene match. This CDR3 comprises 13 residues. The CDR3 sequence: CASGGQGNSPLHF. The CDR3 DNA follows: TGTGCTAGTGGTGGACAGGGAAATTCACCCCTCCACTTT.

The chain employs TRBV6-1 and TRBJ1-3; perhaps TRBD1 as D (6 bases). Trimming removed 6 bases at V and 0 bases at J, with 9 bases between. The length of the CDR3 is 14 residues. The germline gives CDR1 MNHNS, CDR2 SASEGT. DNA of the CDR3: TGTGCCAGCAGGGACAGATTCTCTGGAAACACCATATATTTT. Its translation: CASRDRFSGNTIYF.

The chain employs TRBV13 and TRBJ1-2; D gene unclear. V lost 4 bases to trimming and J lost 6 bases, with 15 bases between them. The CDR3 spans 14 residues. Germline values: CDR1 PRHDT, CDR2 FYEKMQ (reference sequence). The CDR3: CASSSSLGRDGYTF. The CDR3, as DNA: TGTGCCAGCAGCTCTAGCCTGGGCCGGGATGGCTACACCTTC. The whole variable domain, remainder taken from reference TRBV13 and TRBJ1-2, is AAGVIQSPRHLIKEKRETATLKCYPIPRHDTVYWYQQGPGQDPQFLISFYEKMQSDKGSIPDRFSAQQFSDYHSELNMSSLELGDSALYFCASSSSLGRDGYTFGSGTRLTVV.

The chain combines TRBV6-1 with TRBJ1-6; 7 positions agree with TRBD1. With 6 bases clipped from V and 13 bases from J, the junction kept 6 bases outside the gene matches. The CDR3 loop spans 12 amino acids. In germline, CDR1 is MNHNS, CDR2 SASEGT. The CDR3 sequence: CASRTTGVPLHF. CDR3 nucleotide sequence: TGTGCCAGCAGGACAACAGGGGTCCCCCTCCACTTT.

The genes are TRBV6-1 and TRBJ1-1, with 7 bases identical to TRBD1. This CDR3 is 15 amino acids long. CDR1 MNHNS and CDR2 SASEGT come from the germline V gene. V lost 2 bases and J lost 6; bases outside the gene matches: 9. CDR3 region: CASSEFRQGNPEAFF. The CDR3 region has the DNA TGTGCCAGCAGTGAATTCCGACAGGGAAACCCTGAAGCTTTCTTT.

This chain joins TRBV6-1 and TRBJ1-2; TRBD1 aligns across 11 bases. The CDR3 covers 14 residues. The germline V gene encodes CDR1 MNHNS and CDR2 SASEGT. The junction had 6 bases not matched to a gene; V was cut back by 8 bases and J by 4 bases. CDR3 amino acids: CASRRTGGGYGYTF. The CDR3 DNA sequence: TGTGCCAGCCGAAGGACAGGGGGCGGCTATGGCTACACCTTC.

A note on this clone: Germline and junction disagree at one end, which may indicate a read error. V gene TRBV7-9 combines with J gene TRBJ1-1; no firm D call. The CDR3 runs to 12 residues. Germline CDR1 SEHNR, CDR2 FQNEAQ (reference sequence). The CDR3 nucleotides read TGTTCCAGCAGCCCCCAGGACACTGAAGCTTTCTTT. It yields the protein CSSSPQDTEAFF.

The chain recombines TRBV23-1 with TRBJ2-2; TRBD1 matches at 7 bases. Being an ORF, TRBV23-1 has a function that is uncertain. The CDR3 runs to 16 residues. V was pared by 1 base and J by 5 bases, with 7 bases of the junction left unmatched. As DNA, the CDR3 is TGCGCCAGCAGTCAATTTCCCAGGGGGACAACCGGGGAGCTGTTTTTT. Amino acids: CASSQFPRGTTGELFF.

V gene TRBV7-9 combines with J gene TRBJ1-2; TRBD1 aligns across 7 bases. This CDR3 comprises 16 residues. V lost 5 bases, J lost 8 bases, and 17 bases stayed unmatched. CDR1 is SEHNR and CDR2 is FQNEAQ in the germline V gene (reference sequence). In nucleotides, the CDR3 is TGTGCCAGCAGCCCACCACCACAGGGGCCTCAGGAGGGCTACACCTTC. This codes for CASSPPPQGPQEGYTF.

V usage is TRBV7-9 and J usage is TRBJ1-2; D possibly corresponds to TRBD1 (5 bases). The CDR3 covers 13 residues. V was trimmed by 2 bases and J by 6 bases, leaving 10 bases between them. In germline, CDR1 is SEHNR, CDR2 FQNEAQ (reference sequence). The CDR3: CASSLSGGDGYTF. The DNA of the CDR3 is TGTGCCAGCAGCTTATCGGGGGGAGATGGCTACACCTTC.

The chain links TRBV15 to TRBJ2-1, with 7 nucleotides matching TRBD1. This CDR3 is 15 amino acids long. Germline assignment: CDR1 LNHNV and CDR2 YYDKDF (reference sequence). V shed 1 base and J 5 bases; nucleotides not matched to a gene: 5. As DNA, the CDR3 is TGTGCCACCAGCAGAGGAGACAGGGCCAACAATGAGCAGTTCTTC. It codes for CATSRGDRANNEQFF.

The V gene is TRBV7-2, the J gene TRBJ2-1; 9 nucleotides align to TRBD2. The CDR3 spans 16 residues. V was pared by 4 bases and J by 7 bases, with 11 bases of the junction left unmatched. CDR1 and CDR2 (germline): SGHTA, FQGNSA. The DNA for the CDR3 is TGTGCCAGCAGCTCCAGTACCTTAGCGGGAGAGAATGAGCAGTTCTTC. This translates into CASSSSTLAGENEQFF.